The present T cell receptor (beta chain) was sequenced within a study of follicular helper T cells after annual influenza vaccination. Time point defined: 2014-2015 season, pre-vaccination. Donors with HIV/AIDS, active malignancy, immunomodulators or active illness were excluded. The V end was cut by 0 bases, the J end by 8 bases, with 11 bases between. The CDR3 spans 13 residues. Germline V lookup: CDR1 SGHTS, CDR2 YDEGEE. The protocol was immunoSEQ multiplex PCR, while the TCRdb copy is restricted to in-frame clones and leaves out a portion. The sample lists 10,000 to 15,000 clones, roughly three quarters occurring once. With respect to this clone: Its specificity is unknown.

Study findings and constraints: Most later recoveries of Day 7 ICOS+CD38+ clones were ICOS-CD38- cTfh.

This clonotype was sampled from an adult who received the influenza vaccine. V usage is TRBV5-8 and J usage is TRBJ1-2, with D unresolved. Sequencing was performed on CXCR5- memory CD4+ T cells sorted from blood, taken on the day of influenza vaccination. CDR3 in DNA: TGTGCCAGCAGCTTGGTCGGGGTACGAGGCTACACCTTC. Translating gives CASSLVGVRGYTF.